What follows describes a single T cell receptor (beta chain). Its matching antigen is unknown. This entry is derived from a study of cytomegalovirus exposure and HLA in healthy donors. The wider study: The study's early data release held roughly 90 million unique TCRs from HLA-typed donors.

A multiplex PCR was run with 60 Vbeta primers and 13 Jbeta primers. Assay used: immunoSEQ multiplex PCR; TCRdb lists only in-frame clones, some missing. Among roughly 160,000 clones listed, under 85% were seen once. Study-wide results and limits: In an earlier analysis, about 90% or about 30%: the productive usage of most TCR beta V segments. Among TCR beta chains of equal frequency, HLA-associated ones were more clonally expanded in a later analysis. The authors listed approximately 160 TCR beta chains as cytomegalovirus-associated.

Per germline, CDR1 SGHDN and CDR2 FVKESK. This CDR3 spans 15 amino acids. Trimming removed 3 bases from V and 0 bases from J, with 11 bases in between. The TCR originated in a woman aged 18-29 years in good health and CMV-seropositive. The genes are TRBV14 and TRBJ1-1; possible D gene TRBD1, 6 bases. Sample: PBMCs. In DNA form, the CDR3 reads TGTGCCAGCAGCCACGCAGGGGCATTGAACACTGAAGCTTTCTTT. Translated: CASSHAGALNTEAFF.